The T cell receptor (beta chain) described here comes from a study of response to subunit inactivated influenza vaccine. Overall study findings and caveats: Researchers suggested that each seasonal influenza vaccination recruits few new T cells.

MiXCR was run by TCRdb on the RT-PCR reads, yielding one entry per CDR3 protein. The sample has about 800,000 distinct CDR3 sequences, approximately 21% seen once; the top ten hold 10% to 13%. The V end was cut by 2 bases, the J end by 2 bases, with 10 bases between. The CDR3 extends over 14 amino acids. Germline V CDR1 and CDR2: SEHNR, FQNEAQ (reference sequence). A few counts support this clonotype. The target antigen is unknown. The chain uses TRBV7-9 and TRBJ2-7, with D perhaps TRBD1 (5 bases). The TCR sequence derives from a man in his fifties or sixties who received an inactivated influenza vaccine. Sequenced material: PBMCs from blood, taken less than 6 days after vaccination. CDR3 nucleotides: TGTGCCAGCAGCTTACGAGCAGGGCCCTACGAGCAGTACTTC. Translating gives CASSLRAGPYEQYF. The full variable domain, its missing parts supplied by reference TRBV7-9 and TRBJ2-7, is DTGVSQNPRHKITKRGQNVTFRCDPISEHNRLYWYRQTLGQGPEFLTYFQNEAQLEKSRLLSDRFSAERPKGSFSTLEIQRTEQGDSAMYLCASSLRAGPYEQYFGPGTRLTVT.